This T cell receptor (beta chain) comes out of a study of the immune and genomic landscape of osteosarcoma (dated by TCRdb to 2020 to 2021). Turning to the overall study: The overall cohort included 45 to 60 pediatric and adult patients with high-grade osteosarcoma, and the median age at diagnosis was 25 to 30 years (range about 5-90). The cohort was enriched for poor-risk disease, as unfavorable pathologic response to standard therapy was shown in about 73% of the cohort and around 67% of the cohort were deceased. Patients in the overall cohort were around 60% male, and approximately 80% presented with localized disease at diagnosis. To define immunogenic potential, the study profiled osteosarcoma specimens using whole genome, RNA and T-cell receptor sequencing along with immunohistochemistry and reverse phase protein arrays. To characterize the osteosarcoma immunogenomic landscape, TCR sequencing results were integrated with transcriptome, protein array and immunostaining data. The study aimed to explain the limited clinical activity of immune checkpoint inhibitors in osteosarcoma. Three patients contributed two samples from the same tumor site.

What the research found in general, with its limitations: Although TCR productive clonality was higher in the immune-hot C3 cluster than in the cold C1 cluster, TCR productive clonality was still low overall. Clonality benchmarks were derived from external normal skin and healthy peripheral blood data rather than from matched normal tissue. Overall, productive TCR clonality was low, with a mean of 0.09 and a maximum of 0.3, which suggests limited clonal expansion of T cells. In five cases a single hyperexpanded clone dominated the repertoire, and each of those five cases had fewer than 100 T-cell clonotypes. Matched blood was collected from only two patients, alongside the frozen tumor specimens. No statistical method determined sample size because osteosarcoma is rare and all possible samples were collected.

Post-treatment primary, local recurrence and metastasis tumors from poor-prognosis patients were used as specimens. TCR beta chain CDR3 regions were immunosequenced using the ImmunoSEQ Assay (Adaptive Biotechnologies). In the paper's pipeline: TCRB rearrangements, read counts, read proportions and gene usage were exported through the ImmunoSEQ Analyzer platform. T-cell clonality was calculated on productive rearrangements as 1 minus Pielou's evenness. In the clonal space homeostasis analysis, clonotypes were sorted into rare, small, medium, large or hyperexpanded (0.01 to 1 of the repertoire) bins. TCR productive clonality was compared across immune clusters C1, C2 and C3 using the Wilcoxon rank sum test. The clones in this table, taken by TCRdb from immuneACCESS, are in-frame only. Not every clone is retained; where verified, under half of the shortfall comes from an unresolved V gene, and the cause of the rest is unknown. V, J and clone size reflect that table, while D and trimming were determined from the DNA. The sample contains more than 10,000 clones, under 75% of them found a single time. The top ten constitute less than 20% of the sample.

Based on the germline V gene, the CDR1 and CDR2 sequences are SGHVS and FQNEAQ. The germline V and J ends show losses of 5 bases and 4 bases respectively, and no gene match explains 6 bases of the junction. The CDR3 numbers 15 residues from cysteine through phenylalanine. Only the CDR3 part of the read is kept: 45 bases, read in frame from the first base. Regarding this clone: What this receptor recognizes is not known. Within one base of it there is no much larger clone, and no base qualities were kept.

Specimen: osteosarcoma tumor tissue from the lung. Recombination linked TRBV7-8 to TRBJ2-7, and 12 junction bases match TRBD2. The clonotype comes from a human donor with osteosarcoma. The sequence in DNA is TGTGCCAGCAGCGCCGGGACTAGCGGGCATTACGAGCAGTACTTC. Translation gives CASSAGTSGHYEQYF. Reference TRBV7-8 and TRBJ2-7 proteins supply the regions before and after the CDR3; the full variable domain is: GAGVSQSPRYKVAKRGQDVALRCDPISGHVSLFWYQQALGQGPEFLTYFQNEAQLDKSGLPSDRFFAERPEGSVSTLKIQRTQQEDSAVYLCASSAGTSGHYEQYFGPGTRLTVT.